This is a list of T cell receptor beta chains from one sample in a study of Graves' ophthalmopathy and Graves' hyperthyroidism. MiXCR, run by TCRdb on the multiplex PCR reads, gives a single entry per CDR3 protein. The table has 350,000 to 400,000 distinct CDR3 sequences, 15% seen once. The sequencing sample was made of peripheral blood. The receptors were sampled from a woman aged 18-30 years with stable Graves' hyperthyroidism. The CDR3 runs from the conserved cysteine through the conserved F or W. D genes are given only for firm matches. Expanded clones are given a class, and other clones once, few, many or no size at all.

clone size,J gene,V gene,D gene,CDR3 protein,CDR3 DNA
many,TRBJ1-1,TRBV12-3/TRBV12-4,NA,CASSRAGGLTRNTEAFF,TGTGCCAGCAGTCGAGCAGGAGGTCTAACAAGGAACACTGAAGCTTTCTTT
few,TRBJ1-1,TRBV20-1,NA,CSARVGISNTEAFF,TGCAGTGCTAGAGTGGGCATTTCGAACACTGAAGCTTTCTTT
many,TRBJ1-1,TRBV6-5,NA,CASSYSGQAMNTEAFF,TGTGCCAGCAGTTACTCGGGCCAGGCTATGAACACTGAAGCTTTCTTT
NA,TRBJ2-7,TRBV6-2/TRBV6-3,NA,CASSYLDSTYEQYF,TGTGCCAGCAGTTACCTCGACAGTACCTACGAGCAGTACTTC
few,TRBJ1-1,TRBV10-2,NA,CASSESPRGTEAFF,TGCGCCAGCAGTGAGTCGCCAAGAGGCACTGAAGCTTTCTTT
many,TRBJ2-7,TRBV6-2/TRBV6-3,NA,CASSYPDSPPNEQYF,TGTGCCAGCAGTTACCCTGACAGTCCTCCCAACGAGCAGTACTTC
many,TRBJ2-2,TRBV6-1,NA,CASHPFTGDTGELFF,TGTGCCTCCCATCCTTTCACGGGGGACACCGGGGAGCTGTTTTTT
NA,TRBJ1-1,TRBV12-3/TRBV12-4,TRBD1,CASSHADRVEAFF,TGTGCCAGCAGTCACGCGGACAGGGTTGAAGCTTTCTTT
NA,TRBJ1-2,TRBV7-8,NA,CASSHRDSGGYTF,TGTGCCAGCAGCCACCGGGACTCGGGGGGCTACACCTTC
many,TRBJ1-5,TRBV6-1,NA,CASSESLYRQNQPQHF,TGTGCCAGCAGTGAGAGCCTATACCGACAGAATCAGCCCCAGCATTTT
few,TRBJ1-2,TRBV28,NA,CASSHLDRASNYGYTF,TGTGCCAGCAGTCACCTAGACCGGGCATCCAACTATGGCTACACCTTC
many,TRBJ1-5,TRBV20-1,NA,CSASGGFYSNQPQHF,TGCAGTGCTAGCGGGGGGTTCTATAGCAATCAGCCCCAGCATTTT
many,TRBJ1-6,TRBV18,NA,CASSPPNSPLHF,TGTGCCAGCTCACCACCCAATTCACCCCTCCACTTT
NA,TRBJ2-7,TRBV7-8,TRBD1,CASSLAPGQGAYEQYF,TGTGCCAGCAGCTTAGCCCCAGGACAGGGTGCCTACGAGCAGTACTTC
many,TRBJ1-2,TRBV4-1,NA,CASSQDSSRRNYGYTF,TGCGCCAGCAGCCAAGATTCTAGTCGGCGGAACTATGGCTACACCTTC
NA,TRBJ1-2,TRBV7-9,NA,CASSSSQGHGYTF,TGTGCCAGCAGCTCGTCCCAGGGACATGGCTACACCTTC
NA,TRBJ2-5,TRBV13,TRBD2,CASSFPSGKQETQYF,TGTGCCAGCAGTTTTCCTAGCGGAAAACAAGAGACCCAGTACTTC
many,TRBJ1-2,TRBV12-3/TRBV12-4,TRBD1,CASSRPGQGYGYTF,TGTGCCAGCAGTAGACCAGGACAGGGCTATGGCTACACCTTC
NA,TRBJ2-5,TRBV6-1,NA,CASSEISQETQYF,TGTGCCAGCAGTGAAATTTCTCAAGAGACCCAGTACTTC
many,TRBJ2-5,TRBV5-1,NA,CATGASGETQYF,TGCGCCACCGGGGCTTCCGGAGAGACCCAGTACTTC
many,TRBJ2-7,TRBV29-1,NA,CSVVTGSYEQYF,TGCAGCGTTGTGACAGGTTCCTACGAGCAGTACTTC
many,TRBJ2-5,TRBV9,NA,CASSGGGMAQETQYF,TGTGCCAGCAGCGGAGGGGGGATGGCCCAAGAGACCCAGTACTTC
many,TRBJ2-7,TRBV2,TRBD1,CASTQLQGAREQYF,TGTGCCAGCACCCAACTACAGGGGGCGAGGGAGCAGTACTTC
NA,TRBJ1-1,TRBV19,NA,CASTAPGGERFGAFF,TGTGCCAGTACCGCCCCGGGGGGAGAACGGTTTGGAGCTTTCTTT
many,TRBJ1-1,TRBV24-1,NA,CATSDLPGGDEAFF,TGTGCCACCAGTGATTTGCCGGGGGGTGATGAAGCTTTCTTT
NA,TRBJ1-5,TRBV6-2/TRBV6-3,NA,CASSYSYGQPQHF,TGTGCCAGCAGTTACAGCTATGGTCAGCCCCAGCATTTT
NA,TRBJ2-7,TRBV6-1,NA,CASSERQSSEQYF,TGTGCCAGCAGTGAAAGACAATCCAGCGAGCAGTACTTC
many,TRBJ1-1,TRBV19,NA,CASSIRGIAEAFF,TGTGCCAGTAGTATCAGGGGTATCGCTGAAGCTTTCTTT
NA,TRBJ1-1,TRBV6-1,TRBD1,CASLQGPNAEAFF,TGTGCCAGCTTACAGGGGCCAAACGCAGAAGCTTTCTTT
many,TRBJ1-6,TRBV11-3,TRBD1,CASREQGDNSPLHF,TGTGCCAGCAGGGAACAGGGGGACAATTCACCCCTCCACTTT
NA,TRBJ1-1,TRBV9,TRBD1,CASSAYQGGQDTEAFF,TGTGCCAGCAGCGCCTACCAGGGGGGACAGGACACTGAAGCTTTCTTT
many,TRBJ1-5,TRBV7-8,NA,CASRDGRGNQPQHF,TGTGCCAGCAGGGACGGAAGGGGCAATCAGCCCCAGCATTTT
many,TRBJ1-2,TRBV20-1,NA,CSARPKAGEGGYTF,TGCAGTGCTAGACCTAAAGCAGGGGAAGGAGGCTACACCTTC
NA,TRBJ1-6,TRBV20-1,NA,CSARDLRRGDNSPLHF,TGCAGTGCTAGAGATTTACGCAGGGGAGACAATTCACCCCTCCACTTT
NA,TRBJ1-5,TRBV24-1,NA,CATSDGRYQPQHF,TGTGCCACCAGTGATGGCAGATATCAGCCCCAGCATTTT
many,TRBJ1-1,TRBV6-5,NA,CASSYHGQHTEAFF,TGTGCCAGCAGTTACCACGGACAGCACACTGAAGCTTTCTTT